This TCR beta chain was recorded in a study of Graves' ophthalmopathy and Graves' hyperthyroidism. Overall study: A follow-up of 18 months without ophthalmopathy meant that hyperthyroidism was stable.

The CDR3 sequence is 22 residues long. J gave up 6 bases and V 5 bases, and 28 bases lay outside the gene matches. Germline values: CDR1 SGHTA, CDR2 FQGTGA. RNA transcripts served as template for amplifying TCR beta CDR3 sequences. RT-PCR in the first round used HTBI primers; a second-round multiplex PCR followed. TCRdb re-derived calls from the multiplex PCR reads in MiXCR, one entry per CDR3 protein. This sample yields around 1.1 million distinct CDR3 sequences, of which about 36% are seen a single time; 8.5% to 14% belongs to the top ten. This clonotype occurred once. Additional autoimmune diseases, uncontrolled infections, pregnancy or lactation disqualified patients.

The clonotype was recovered from an adult man with Graves' hyperthyroidism. This rearrangement joins TRBV7-3 to TRBJ2-5, with 12 nucleotides matching TRBD2. The sequenced sample was peripheral blood or thyroid tissue (not recorded which). CDR3 residues: CASSPDLLAGGTGELFTKTQYF. For the CDR3, the DNA is TGTGCCAGCAGCCCAGACCTACTAGCGGGAGGAACCGGGGAGCTGTTTACGAAGACCCAGTACTTC.